This passage covers 18 T cell receptor beta chains from one sample sequenced in a study of control samples from healthy donors and cancer patients (dated by TCRdb to 2019 to 2021). Library preparation was by the immunoSEQ multiplex PCR assay. TCRdb provides this immuneACCESS table in a form limited to in-frame rearrangements. Some clones are lacking; in checked studies, under half of them reflect an unresolved V gene, and why the rest are absent is not known. This sample gives around 250,000 clones in total; roughly 80% of them show up just once. About 14% of the sample is in the top ten clones. Sequenced: PBMCs. Receptors were obtained from a woman aged 55-69 years with lung cancer.

The rearrangement uses TRBV6-1 and TRBJ1-5; D gene uncertain. Germline CDR1 and CDR2: MNHNS and SASEGT. The CDR3 totals 13 residues. V dropped 0 bases and J dropped 0 bases, with 0 bases sitting between them. CDR3 protein: CASSEASNQPQHF. In DNA, the CDR3 is TGTGCCAGCAGTGAAGCTAGCAATCAGCCCCAGCATTTT.

This chain joins TRBV19 and TRBJ1-6; D is perhaps TRBD1 (6 bases). The CDR3 runs to 12 residues. The ends were cut back, 4 bases at V and 8 bases at J, with 6 bases in the middle. Germline values: CDR1 LNHDA, CDR2 SQIVND (reference sequence). CDR3 loop: CASSNRDSPLHF. CDR3 DNA: TGTGCCAGTAGTAACAGGGATTCACCCCTCCACTTT.

CDR3 residues: CASRLEGRIRDQPQHF. CDR3 coding DNA: TGTGCCAGTCGATTGGAGGGCAGGATTAGGGATCAGCCCCAGCATTTT. This chain uses TRBV27 with TRBJ1-5, with D uncertain. CDR3 length equals 16 residues. Per germline, CDR1 MNHEY and CDR2 SMNVEV (reference sequence). Deletions cut 9 bases from V and 5 bases from J, with 23 bases between.

The chain couples TRBV4-2 to TRBJ2-1; a weak D match, TRBD1 (6 bases). The CDR3 contains 16 residues. Trimming pared 4 bases from V and 2 bases from J, leaving 15 bases between. Germline V gene sequence: CDR1 LGHNA, CDR2 YNFKEQ. The CDR3 is CASSRLRDTTYNEQFF. The CDR3 bases are TGTGCCAGCAGCCGCTTACGGGACACTACCTACAATGAGCAGTTCTTC.

This rearrangement joins TRBV3-1 (or the pseudogene TRBV3-2) to TRBJ1-1; no definite D call. This CDR3 contains 15 residues. V gave up 2 bases and J gave up 2 bases, with 12 bases separating them. CDR1 is LGHDT, CDR2 YNNKEL, per germline (reference sequence). CDR3 DNA sequence: TGTGCCAGCAGCCAAAGCCCGGCGCCAAACACTGAAGCTTTCTTT. This codes for CASSQSPAPNTEAFF.

The gene calls are TRBV2 and TRBJ1-1; D is unclear. The CDR3 sequence is 12 residues long. From germline, CDR1 is SNHLY and CDR2 FYNNEI. V was shortened by 6 bases and J by 7 bases, with 12 bases between the two germline ends. CDR3 in DNA: TGTGCCAGCAGGCGTAGTGAGAGTGAAGCTTTCTTT. This translates into CASRRSESEAFF.

This sequence joins TRBV7-3 and TRBJ2-6; 9 nucleotides agree with TRBD2. Germline V gene data show CDR1 as SGHTA and CDR2 as FQGTGA. The CDR3 extends over 17 amino acids. J was trimmed by 0 bases and V by 5 bases; bases with no gene match: 5. The CDR3, as DNA: TGTGCCAGCAGCGTAAGCGGGGGGACCTCTGGGGCCAACGTCCTGACTTTC. Protein product: CASSVSGGTSGANVLTF.

CDR3 sequence (DNA): TGTGCCAGCAGTTATCAACGGGGCATGAACACTGAAGCTTTCTTT. It translates to CASSYQRGMNTEAFF. V gene TRBV6-5 combines with J gene TRBJ1-1; the D gene is possibly TRBD1 (5 bases). V dropped 3 bases and J dropped 0 bases, with 11 bases sitting between them. The CDR3 contains 15 residues. The germline gives CDR1 MNHEY, CDR2 SVGAGI.

J is TRBJ1-2 and V is TRBV7-2, with 10 bases lining up with TRBD1. V lost 5 bases and J lost 8; bases outside the gene matches: 5. Germline V gene lookup returns CDR1 SGHTA and CDR2 FQGNSA. This CDR3 is 13 amino acids long. The CDR3, as DNA: TGTGCCAGCAGCGGACAGGGGGATCGCGGCTACACCTTC. This translates into CASSGQGDRGYTF.

This clone is deemed medium-sized. The chain uses TRBV2 and TRBJ2-7; TRBD2 agrees at 8 bases. This CDR3 is built from 12 residues. Germline V CDR1 and CDR2: SNHLY, FYNNEI. V gave up 8 bases and J gave up 3 bases; unmatched junction bases: 3. Written as DNA, the CDR3 is TGTGCCAGCCACAGCGGGAGCTACGAGCAGTACTTC. Its translation: CASHSGSYEQYF.

This rearrangement joins TRBV18 to TRBJ1-6; no reliable D call. CDR1 is KGHSH, CDR2 LQKENI, per germline. The V end was cut by 2 bases, the J end by 9 bases, with 14 bases between. The CDR3 is 15 residues long. As DNA, the CDR3 is TGTGCCAGCTCACCAACCCCAGTAGGTGTTTCACCCCTCCACTTT. This encodes CASSPTPVGVSPLHF.

The chain links TRBV30 to TRBJ1-5, with D hard to call. CDR1 is GTSNPN and CDR2 is SVGIG in the germline V gene (reference sequence). Between the trimmed V and J ends, which lost 8 bases and 4 bases, there was a span of 9 bases. CDR3 length: 11 residues. Here the CDR3 reads CALGGNQPQHF. CDR3 bases: TGTGCCCTGGGAGGGAATCAGCCCCAGCATTTT.

The chain has TRBV2 and TRBJ2-4, with a possible D match to TRBD2 (7 bases). Germline CDR1 is SNHLY and CDR2 is FYNNEI. V dropped 8 bases and J dropped 0 bases, with 14 bases sitting between them. CDR3 length: 15 residues. For the CDR3, the DNA is TGTGCCAGCGCGACGGGGGGCATAGCCAAAAACATTCAGTACTTC. Protein sequence: CASATGGIAKNIQYF. The full variable domain, its missing parts supplied by reference TRBV2 and TRBJ2-4, is EPEVTQTPSHQVTQMGQEVILRCVPISNHLYFYWYRQILGQKVEFLVSFYNNEISEKSEIFDDQFSVERPDGSNFTLKIRSTKLEDSAMYFCASATGGIAKNIQYFGAGTRLSVL.

The chain carries TRBV13 and TRBJ2-5; 14 nucleotides line up with TRBD2. The germline CDR1 and CDR2 sequences are PRHDT and FYEKMQ (reference sequence). This CDR3 has 16 amino acids. With 5 bases clipped from V and 4 bases from J, the junction kept 6 bases outside the gene matches. The CDR3: CASSRAGLAGGETQYF. CDR3 sequence (DNA): TGTGCCAGCAGCCGAGCCGGACTAGCGGGAGGAGAGACCCAGTACTTC.

V and J are TRBV30 and TRBJ2-1; D may be TRBD2 (7 bases). The CDR3 runs to 16 residues. The germline V gene has CDR1 GTSNPN and CDR2 SVGIG (reference sequence). Trimming removed 4 bases from V and 0 bases from J, with 16 bases in between. The CDR3, as DNA: TGTGCCTGGAAGGGGGGGGAGCGGGGCTCCTACAATGAGCAGTTCTTC. It is translated as CAWKGGERGSYNEQFF.

The CDR3 sequence is CASSFGRVSYNEQFF. CDR3 bases: TGTGCCAGCAGCTTCGGACGGGTCTCCTACAATGAGCAGTTCTTC. The rearrangement uses TRBV5-4 and TRBJ2-1; D gene ambiguous. The CDR3 has 15 amino acids. Trimming removed 2 bases from V and 0 bases from J, with 9 bases in between. CDR1 SGHNT and CDR2 YYREEE come from the germline V gene (reference sequence).

The rearrangement uses TRBV24-1 and TRBJ2-2, with D hard to call. The CDR3 length is 19 residues. Germline loops: CDR1 KGHDR, CDR2 SFDVKD. V was pared by 3 bases and J by 1 base, with 20 bases between. CDR3 sequence reads: CATSDRIGDRSGNTGELFF. The CDR3 DNA reads as TGTGCCACCAGTGATCGAATCGGAGACCGGTCTGGGAACACCGGGGAGCTGTTTTTT.

The chain has TRBV5-1 and TRBJ1-2; tentatively, D is TRBD1 (6 bases). The CDR3 runs to 13 residues. The germline V gene encodes CDR1 SGHRS and CDR2 YFSETQ. Trimming shortened V by 1 base and J by 7 bases, and 11 bases separated the two germline ends. The chain's CDR3 is CASSLSGEGGYTF. The CDR3 DNA follows: TGCGCCAGCAGCTTGTCAGGGGAGGGTGGCTACACCTTC.